The rows below give T cell receptor beta chains drawn from one sample of a study of regulatory T cells in long-lasting Graves disease. Using its own MiXCR run on the multiplex PCR reads, TCRdb lists one record per CDR3 protein. The sample consists of over 500,000 distinct CDR3 sequences, roughly 15% of them appearing once. In addition, the sample was reused for a study of T cells in Graves' hyperthyroidism and ophthalmopathy.

The sequences come from peripheral blood mononuclear cells (PBMCs), collected at new diagnosis, from a patient treated with antithyroid drugs. These receptors were obtained from a man younger than 30 with Graves disease. Each CDR3 is given with its conserved first and last residue. A D gene is named only where the DNA matches it firmly. Clone size appears in some rows only: once, few, many, or a class for an expanded clone.

D	J	size	V	CDR3	DNA
.	TRBJ1-5	many	TRBV7-8	CASSLTGGDGNQPQHF	TGTGCCAGCAGCTTAACGGGGGGCGACGGTAATCAGCCCCAGCATTTT
.	TRBJ2-2	.	TRBV7-3	CASSSGPAVNTGELFF	TGTGCCAGCAGCTCGGGGCCAGCGGTGAACACCGGGGAGCTGTTTTTT
.	TRBJ2-1	many	TRBV27	CASSLSTLYNEQFF	TGTGCCAGCAGTTTATCGACCCTCTACAATGAGCAGTTCTTC
TRBD2	TRBJ2-3	.	TRBV11-1	CASSFLVTSGVDTQYF	TGTGCCAGCAGCTTCTTAGTGACTAGCGGAGTAGATACGCAGTATTTT
.	TRBJ2-7	many	TRBV28	CASSSRDKSSYEQYF	TGTGCCAGCAGTTCCCGGGACAAGAGCTCCTACGAGCAGTACTTC
TRBD2	TRBJ2-4	many	TRBV28	CASRGTSVAKNIQYF	TGTGCCAGCAGAGGGACTAGCGTAGCCAAAAACATTCAGTACTTC
.	TRBJ2-1	many	TRBV6-2/TRBV6-3	CASNPGWVGNEQFF	TGTGCCAGCAATCCAGGGTGGGTTGGGAATGAGCAGTTCTTC
.	TRBJ2-3	many	TRBV20-1	CSARGDAGLGPDTQYF	TGCAGTGCTAGAGGCGACGCTGGGCTGGGGCCAGATACGCAGTATTTT
.	TRBJ2-1	.	TRBV9	CASKRQEGGNEQFF	TGTGCCAGTAAAAGACAGGAAGGGGGGAATGAGCAGTTCTTC
.	TRBJ1-5	.	TRBV15	CATSREGGSSNQPQHF	TGTGCCACCAGCAGAGAGGGGGGGTCGAGCAATCAGCCCCAGCATTTT
.	TRBJ2-7	many	TRBV12-3/TRBV12-4	CASSLGEGEQYF	TGTGCCAGCAGTTTAGGAGAGGGTGAGCAGTACTTC
.	TRBJ2-7	.	TRBV5-5	CASSSLGGNSYEQYF	TGTGCCAGCAGCTCCCTTGGCGGGAACTCCTACGAGCAGTACTTC
TRBD1	TRBJ1-2	.	TRBV5-1	CASSLRDRGLTSYGYTF	TGCGCCAGCAGCTTACGGGACAGGGGGCTGACATCCTATGGCTACACCTTC
.	TRBJ2-1	.	TRBV28	CASSQSSRTGNSYNEQFF	TGTGCCAGCAGCCAATCCTCCCGGACGGGGAACTCCTACAATGAGCAGTTCTTC
TRBD2	TRBJ2-3	many	TRBV7-8	CASSLEERERTDTQYF	TGTGCCAGCAGCTTAGAAGAGCGGGAGAGGACAGATACGCAGTATTTT
.	TRBJ1-5	.	TRBV19	CASSSQTSNQPQHF	TGTGCCAGTAGTTCCCAGACGAGCAATCAGCCCCAGCATTTT
TRBD1	TRBJ2-7	many	TRBV28	CASSFSRDRPSYEQYF	TGTGCCAGCAGTTTTTCACGGGACAGGCCTTCCTACGAGCAGTACTTC
TRBD1	TRBJ2-3	many	TRBV6-2/TRBV6-3	CASSSRQGKDTQYF	TGTGCCAGCAGCTCGAGACAGGGCAAAGATACGCAGTATTTT
TRBD1	TRBJ2-7	many	TRBV11-2	CASSLAGTGVFGYEQYF	TGTGCCAGCAGCTTAGCCGGGACAGGGGTCTTCGGGTACGAGCAGTACTTC
.	TRBJ2-5	.	TRBV5-1	CASSSTGSQETQYF	TGCGCCAGCAGCTCAACAGGGAGTCAAGAGACCCAGTACTTC
TRBD1	TRBJ1-2	few	TRBV27	CASRHTLGQGVGNSNYGYTF	TGTGCCAGCAGACACACTCTCGGACAGGGGGTCGGGAATTCTAACTATGGCTACACCTTC
.	TRBJ2-5	.	TRBV4-1	CASSHPQETQYF	TGCGCCAGCAGCCACCCCCAAGAGACCCAGTACTTC
.	TRBJ1-1	many	TRBV12-3/TRBV12-4	CASIGFENTEAFF	TGTGCCAGCATCGGATTTGAGAACACTGAAGCTTTCTTT
.	TRBJ1-5	many	TRBV30	CAWSTGRGQPQHF	TGTGCCTGGAGTACAGGGAGAGGCCAGCCCCAGCATTTT
TRBD2	TRBJ2-1	.	TRBV7-9	CASSLAGLAGSSYNEQFF	TGTGCCAGCAGCTTAGCCGGACTAGCGGGCAGCTCCTACAATGAGCAGTTCTTC
TRBD2	TRBJ2-7	few	TRBV20-1	CSARDPLGGSTAYEQYF	TGCAGTGCTAGAGATCCATTAGGCGGGAGTACGGCCTACGAGCAGTACTTC
TRBD1	TRBJ1-6	few	TRBV5-1	CASRSPTGGDSPLHF	TGCGCCAGCAGATCCCCGACAGGGGGGGATTCACCCCTCCACTTT
.	TRBJ2-6	.	TRBV25-1	CASSEPGANVPTF	TGTGCCAGCAGTGAGCCTGGGGCCAACGTCCCGACTTTC
.	TRBJ2-1	few	TRBV2	CASSEILFSSYNEQFF	TGTGCCAGCAGTGAAATACTTTTCAGCTCCTACAATGAGCAGTTCTTC
.	TRBJ2-7	many	TRBV20-1	CSASGPGDGGYEQYF	TGCAGTGCTAGTGGCCCCGGAGATGGGGGCTACGAGCAGTACTTC
.	TRBJ2-7	many	TRBV27	CASSLNGGRRSYEQYF	TGTGCCAGCAGTTTAAACGGGGGGCGGCGCTCCTACGAGCAGTACTTC
TRBD2	TRBJ2-7	many	TRBV5-1	CASSSIAGGTYEQYF	TGCGCCAGCAGCTCTATAGCGGGAGGAACCTACGAGCAGTACTTC
.	TRBJ2-2	.	TRBV19	CASSIYGTNTGELFF	TGTGCCAGTAGTATCTACGGGACTAACACCGGGGAGCTGTTTTTT
.	TRBJ2-4	many	TRBV3-1	CASSQENIQYF	TGTGCCAGCAGCCAGGAAAACATTCAGTACTTC
.	TRBJ1-5	many	TRBV3-1	CASSQVLDQPQHF	TGTGCCAGCAGCCAAGTCCTCGATCAGCCCCAGCATTTT
.	TRBJ1-2	.	TRBV27	CASSGDKNYGYTF	TGTGCCAGCAGCGGAGACAAGAACTATGGCTACACCTTC